This T cell receptor (beta chain) is from a study of blood T cell repertoires in COVID-19. The overall study: Donors in the United States, Italy and Spain gave samples during acute or convalescent COVID-19. PBMCs, B-cell-depleted T cells, or T cells were the source of the cDNA or gDNA that made up the material.

Authors' data handling: Nucleated cell counts were estimated from reference gene primer amplification. Method: immunoSEQ multiplex PCR; TCRdb's copy keeps in-frame clones and lacks some. V and J calls plus clone size are reproduced from that table; the DNA served to infer D and trimming. Among roughly 500,000 clones, 75% to 90% were seen once, and the ten largest hold around 0.92%. The CDR3 is 14 amino acids. CDR1 and CDR2 (germline): MNHNY, SVGAGI (reference sequence). V shed 8 bases, J shed 2 bases, and the junction held 4 bases outside the gene matches. This clone appeared many times. The J gene is TRBJ1-3, the V gene TRBV6-6, with TRBD1 identical over 9 bases. The sample was peripheral blood. The sequence was obtained from a man aged 18 to 29 with COVID-19, enrolled during active disease. This CDR3 is CASGTGLPGNTIYF. In DNA, the CDR3 is TGTGCCAGCGGGACAGGGCTTCCTGGAAACACCATATATTTT.